This T cell receptor (beta chain) was recorded in a study of response to subunit inactivated influenza vaccine. TCRdb processed the RT-PCR reads anew with MiXCR; each CDR3 protein has one entry. This sample has about 520,000 distinct CDR3 sequences, with about 7.2% found just once. The germline V gene encodes CDR1 SGHDT and CDR2 YYEEEE. The ends were cut back, 2 bases at V and 8 bases at J, with 14 bases in the middle. The CDR3 covers 14 residues. The source was PBMCs from blood, collected roughly 24 months after vaccination. This TCR derives from a man aged 45-69 years who received an inactivated influenza vaccine. The J gene is TRBJ2-1, the V gene TRBV5-6; D remains ambiguous. CDR3 loop: CASSFAPMVDEQFF. The DNA of the CDR3 is TGTGCCAGCAGCTTTGCACCAATGGTTGATGAGCAGTTCTTC.